The clone carrying this TCR beta chain came up many times. TCR beta CDR3 region amplification was performed from RNA transcripts. HTBI primers drove first-round RT-PCR of the TCR CDR3. TCRdb used MiXCR to reprocess the multiplex PCR reads, holding one entry per CDR3 protein. The table lists 490,000 or so distinct CDR3 sequences, more than 15% of them singletons. The germline V gene has CDR1 LGHDT and CDR2 YNNKEL (reference sequence). Trimming took 0 bases from V and 4 from J; bases not matched to a gene: 3. The CDR3 spans 14 residues. The sample belongs to a study of T cells in Graves' hyperthyroidism and ophthalmopathy. PBMCs came from 10 ml fresh peripheral blood.

V gene TRBV3-1 combines with J gene TRBJ2-7, with TRBD2 identical over 7 bases. The receptor's source is a woman aged 25 to 39 with Graves' ophthalmopathy. What was sequenced was blood. CDR3 sequence: CASSQEGRGYEQYF. CDR3 DNA: TGTGCCAGCAGCCAAGAAGGGAGGGGTTACGAGCAGTACTTC.